The 18 T cell receptor beta chains below were found in one sample sequenced in a study of T cell responses to AZD1222 COVID-19 vaccine. Only in-frame clones appear in the TCRdb table, and some are missing; sequencing was by immunoSEQ multiplex PCR. The table has 95,000 to 150,000 clones, 87% seen once; the top ten hold roughly 10%. Sequencing used peripheral blood, obtained on day 0 of AZD1222 vaccination. The receptors come from an adult in good health.

This clone is a singleton in its sample. The V and J genes are TRBV6-5 and TRBJ1-2; 10 nucleotides agree with TRBD1. The CDR3 extends over 15 amino acids. V shed 6 bases, J shed 4 bases, and the junction held 8 bases outside the gene matches. Germline CDR1 reads MNHEY; CDR2 reads SVGAGI. The CDR3 spells CASREPGQGIYGYTF. For the CDR3, the DNA is TGTGCCAGCAGGGAGCCGGGACAGGGGATCTATGGCTACACCTTC.

The genes are TRBV5-4 and TRBJ1-1, with D tentatively TRBD1 (6 bases). Germline-derived CDR1 and CDR2 are SGHNT and YYREEE (reference sequence). This CDR3 spans 13 amino acids. Trimming removed 0 bases at V and 8 bases at J, with 11 bases between. The CDR3 region is CASSLAGAGEAFF. The DNA of the CDR3 is TGTGCCAGCAGCTTGGCGGGGGCAGGGGAAGCTTTCTTT.

The chain employs TRBV19 and TRBJ2-1; TRBD2 matches 10 bases. CDR3 size: 14 residues. V trimming: 5 bases; J trimming: 4 bases; junction bases outside the gene matches: 2. The germline V gene encodes CDR1 LNHDA and CDR2 SQIVND (reference sequence). Written as DNA, the CDR3 is TGTGCCAGTAGTTCTAGCGGGAGATACAATGAGCAGTTCTTC. Encoded protein: CASSSSGRYNEQFF.

The rearrangement uses TRBV12-3 or TRBV12-4 and TRBJ1-5; D gene uncertain. CDR3 size: 13 residues. V shed 2 bases and J shed 2 bases, with 4 bases lying between them. The CDR3 region has the DNA TGTGCCAGCAGTTTACAGGGCAATCAGCCCCAGCATTTT. Its translation: CASSLQGNQPQHF.

The chain has TRBV5-1 and TRBJ1-4; D gene unclear. The CDR3 is made up of 13 amino acids. CDR1 and CDR2 (germline): SGHRS, YFSETQ. The germline V and J ends were trimmed by 7 bases and 5 bases, with 12 bases remaining between them. The DNA for the CDR3 is TGCGCCAGCCGAACCTGGGCAAATGAAAAACTGTTTTTT. This translates into CASRTWANEKLFF.

V usage is TRBV9 and J usage is TRBJ2-1; D is possibly TRBD1 (6 bases). Per germline, CDR1 SGDLS and CDR2 YYNGEE. There are 15 residues in the CDR3. V was pared by 4 bases and J by 1 base, with 12 bases between. CDR3 nucleotide sequence: TGTGCCAGCAGCACCCCACAGGGTTCCTACAATGAGCAGTTCTTC. Residues: CASSTPQGSYNEQFF.

The V gene is TRBV12-5, the J gene TRBJ1-2, with D possibly matching TRBD1 (6 bases). V shed 5 bases and J shed 1 base, with 20 bases lying between them. The germline CDR1 and CDR2 sequences are LGHNT and FRNRAP. The CDR3 length is 17 residues. CDR3: CASGTISGTPINYGYTF. In DNA, the CDR3 is TGTGCTAGTGGTACAATATCCGGGACACCTATTAACTATGGCTACACCTTC.

The genes are TRBV24-1 and TRBJ2-7; TRBD2 matches 11 bases. Germline lookup yields CDR1 KGHDR and CDR2 SFDVKD. There are 17 residues in the CDR3. The trim removed 2 bases at V and 6 bases at J, leaving 11 bases unmatched. CDR3 amino acids: CATSDSVAGGPSLEQYF. The CDR3 DNA reads as TGTGCCACCAGTGATTCGGTAGCGGGAGGGCCCTCCCTCGAGCAGTACTTC.

The rearrangement joins TRBV7-8 to TRBJ2-3; D gene uncertain. Germline loops: CDR1 SGHVS, CDR2 FQNEAQ. The CDR3 contains 14 residues. With 2 bases removed from V and 1 base from J, the gap between germline ends came to 7 bases. In DNA, the CDR3 is TGTGCCAGCAGCTTAAGGAGCCGCACAGATACGCAGTATTTT. It encodes CASSLRSRTDTQYF. The variable domain in full, completed from reference TRBV7-8 and TRBJ2-3, reads GAGVSQSPRYKVAKRGQDVALRCDPISGHVSLFWYQQALGQGPEFLTYFQNEAQLDKSGLPSDRFFAERPEGSVSTLKIQRTQQEDSAVYLCASSLRSRTDTQYFGPGTRLTVL.

The chain links TRBV7-9 to TRBJ1-1; D perhaps matches TRBD1 (5 bases). V shed 3 bases and J shed 0 bases, with 14 bases lying between them. Germline V CDR1 and CDR2: SEHNR, FQNEAQ (reference sequence). There are 16 residues in the CDR3. This chain's CDR3 is CASSFSGTSLNTEAFF. CDR3 DNA sequence: TGTGCCAGCAGCTTCTCCGGGACCTCGCTGAACACTGAAGCTTTCTTT.

V gene TRBV6-1 combines with J gene TRBJ2-7; D remains ambiguous. CDR1 is MNHNS and CDR2 is SASEGT in the germline V gene. This CDR3 has 16 residues. The germline V and J ends were trimmed by 2 bases and 7 bases, with 21 bases remaining between them. CDR3 in amino acids: CASSEYRAMGTAEQYF. CDR3 bases: TGTGCCAGCAGTGAATACCGGGCAATGGGAACGGCTGAGCAGTACTTC.

The sample holds one count of this clone. The J gene is TRBJ2-1, the V gene TRBV5-6; 10 nucleotides line up with TRBD2. Germline-derived CDR1 and CDR2 are SGHDT and YYEEEE. This CDR3 is built from 17 residues. Losses at the gene ends were 1 base for V and 3 bases for J; bases not matched to a gene: 7. This chain's CDR3 is CASSLLGLAGDYNEQFF. The CDR3 bases are TGTGCCAGCAGCTTGCTGGGCCTAGCGGGGGACTACAATGAGCAGTTCTTC.

The V and J genes are TRBV11-3 and TRBJ2-4; 8 positions agree with TRBD1. This CDR3 comprises 16 residues. The ends lost 3 bases at V and 7 bases at J; junction bases unmatched: 11. In germline, CDR1 is SGHNT, CDR2 YENEEA. CDR3 protein: CASSFLSDRVGNIQYF. In DNA form, the CDR3 reads TGTGCCAGCAGCTTCTTATCGGACAGGGTTGGTAACATTCAGTACTTC.

The chain is built from TRBV7-9 and TRBJ2-7, with a weak D call TRBD1 (6 bases). V shed 6 bases and J shed 1 base, with 19 bases lying between them. Germline assignment: CDR1 SEHNR and CDR2 FQNEAQ (reference sequence). This CDR3 contains 16 residues. CDR3 bases: TGTGCCAGCAGAAACGACTATGGACAGAGTTCCTACGAGCAGTACTTC. Its protein is CASRNDYGQSSYEQYF.

This clone was detected only a few times. This specimen includes other DNA sequences encoding the same CDR3. J is TRBJ2-1 and V is TRBV18; the match to TRBD2 covers 12 bases. The CDR3 is made up of 15 amino acids. V dropped 2 bases and J dropped 7; count of bases not matched to a gene: 3. Germline CDR1 and CDR2: KGHSH and LQKENI. CDR3 coding DNA: TGTGCCAGCTCACCAGGGCTAGCGGGAGGGAATGAGCAGTTCTTC. It yields the protein CASSPGLAGGNEQFF.

V and J are TRBV6-5 and TRBJ1-6, with D maybe TRBD1 (5 bases). This CDR3 comprises 16 residues. V gave up 1 base and J gave up 7 bases, with 14 bases separating them. CDR1 and CDR2 from the germline V gene are MNHEY and SVGAGI. The CDR3 protein is CASSYLGERGNSPLHF. The CDR3 DNA sequence: TGTGCCAGCAGTTACTTGGGGGAACGGGGAAATTCACCCCTCCACTTT.

The V gene is TRBV6-4, the J gene TRBJ1-2; 11 nucleotides line up with TRBD1. After removal of 6 bases from V and 4 bases from J, the junction contained 7 bases not matched to a gene. In germline, CDR1 is MRHNA, CDR2 SNTAGT. CDR3 size: 15 residues. The CDR3 loop is CASSREDRGPYGYTF. In DNA, the CDR3 is TGTGCCAGCAGCCGCGAGGACAGGGGGCCCTATGGCTACACCTTC.

This chain uses TRBV19 with TRBJ1-3; D gene unclear. Germline V gene lookup returns CDR1 LNHDA and CDR2 SQIVND (reference sequence). V was pared by 3 bases and J by 0 bases, with 3 bases between. This CDR3 comprises 13 residues. CDR3 coding DNA: TGTGCCAGTAGTATTTCCTCTGGAAACACCATATATTTT. It encodes CASSISSGNTIYF.